What follows describes a single T cell receptor beta chain. Its antigen is as yet unknown. The CDR3 has 15 residues. V gave up 6 bases and J gave up 4 bases; unmatched junction bases: 8. Germline-derived CDR1 and CDR2 are SEHNR and FQNEAQ (reference sequence). Primers included in the PCR were 60 Vbeta and 13 Jbeta primers. Profiling relied on immunoSEQ multiplex PCR, and the TCRdb table lists in-frame clones only, not all of them. This repertoire shows under 200,000 clones, 70% to 85% found once; its top ten account for approximately 3.6%. This sample is drawn from a study of cytomegalovirus exposure and HLA in healthy donors. The study, taken as a whole, reports: Links to common viral pathogens appeared, in a later analysis, for several of the most significant clusters.

The source of this sequence is a man between 35 and 55 years old in good health and CMV-seropositive. The sequencing sample was made of PBMCs. This chain connects TRBV7-9 to TRBJ1-1, with 10 bases matching TRBD1. CDR3 loop: CASRKVGQGSTEAFF. Here the CDR3 DNA reads TGTGCCAGCAGGAAAGTGGGACAGGGGTCCACTGAAGCTTTCTTT.